This T cell receptor beta chain was retrieved from a study of T cell repertoires in cytomegalovirus infection. Ten or more counts support this clonotype. Its target is unknown. Regarding the study as a whole: HLA-C-restricted TCR beta clonotypes specific for CMV led the ex vivo response.

The germline CDR1 and CDR2 sequences are MDHEN and SYDVKM. After removal of 11 bases from V and 5 bases from J, the junction contained 18 bases not matched to a gene. CDR3 length equals 16 residues. One entry per CDR3 protein, called by TCRdb with MiXCR from the reads. The sample contains approximately 140,000 distinct CDR3 sequences, 5% to 6.5% of which appear only once. Sequenced: PBMCs. This receptor was obtained from a human donor in good health (CMV status not recorded). Some clones in this sample may be carry-over from other donors' samples. The rearrangement joins TRBV28 to TRBJ2-5, with TRBD2 identical over 9 bases. The CDR3 DNA sequence: TGTGCCGGATCCACAAACGGCGGGGGGGCCCGGGAGACCCAGTACTTC. This encodes CAGSTNGGGARETQYF.